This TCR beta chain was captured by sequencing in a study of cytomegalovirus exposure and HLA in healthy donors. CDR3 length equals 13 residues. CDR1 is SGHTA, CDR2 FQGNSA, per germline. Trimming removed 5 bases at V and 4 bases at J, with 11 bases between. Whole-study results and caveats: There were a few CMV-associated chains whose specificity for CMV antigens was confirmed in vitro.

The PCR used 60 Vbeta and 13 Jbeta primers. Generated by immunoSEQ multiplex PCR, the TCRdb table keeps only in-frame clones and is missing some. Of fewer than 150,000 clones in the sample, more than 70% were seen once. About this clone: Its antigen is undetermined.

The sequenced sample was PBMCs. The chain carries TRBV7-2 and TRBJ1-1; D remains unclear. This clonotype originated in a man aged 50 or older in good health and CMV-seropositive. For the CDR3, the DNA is TGTGCCAGCAGCCCCCCGGTCGTCACTGAAGCTTTCTTT. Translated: CASSPPVVTEAFF.